This TCR beta chain was captured by sequencing in a study of blood T cell repertoires in COVID-19. Overall study: Sites in the United States, Italy and Spain provided acute and convalescent COVID-19 samples. PBMCs, B-cell-depleted T cells, or T cells provided the cDNA or gDNA that made up the material.

Trimming cost V 4 bases and J 8 bases; bases outside gene matches: 6. Germline lookup yields CDR1 SGHTA and CDR2 FQGNSA. CDR3 length equals 14 residues. The count of this clone is one. Per the study methods: Reference gene primer amplification gave nucleated cell count estimates. Libraries were prepared by immunoSEQ multiplex PCR; TCRdb keeps only in-frame clonotypes and omits some of them. V and J calls and clone size come straight from that table; D and trimming were deduced from the DNA. The sample has tens of thousands of clones, 75% to 95% seen once. The sample was peripheral blood. The receptor comes from a woman aged 60-75 years with active COVID-19. The chain combines TRBV7-2 with TRBJ1-2; 11 nucleotides align to TRBD1. CDR3 sequence: CASSSSGQGVGYTF. CDR3 sequence (DNA): TGTGCCAGCAGCTCGTCGGGACAGGGGGTGGGCTACACCTTC. The complete variable domain, with remaining parts taken from reference TRBV7-2 and TRBJ1-2, reads GAGVSQSPSNKVTEKGKDVELRCDPISGHTALYWYRQSLGQGLEFLIYFQGNSAPDKSGLPSDRFSAERTGGSVSTLTIQRTQQEDSAVYLCASSSSGQGVGYTFGSGTRLTVV.